This passage covers 18 T cell receptor beta chains from one sample sequenced in a study of T cell responses to AZD1222 COVID-19 vaccine. Sequenced by immunoSEQ multiplex PCR; TCRdb stores in-frame clones only, minus some. The sample has about 130,000 clones, approximately 89% seen once. The input for sequencing was peripheral blood, taken on day 0 of AZD1222 vaccination. These receptors all come from an adult in good health.

V and J are TRBV5-1 and TRBJ2-1, with 8 bases identical to TRBD2. The CDR3 totals 18 residues. Germline V gene data show CDR1 as SGHRS and CDR2 as YFSETQ. Trimming cost V 4 bases and J 0 bases; bases outside gene matches: 12. CDR3 DNA: TGCGCCAGCAGCCAACCCCGTTCGGGGGGGAGCTCCTACAATGAGCAGTTCTTC. This codes for CASSQPRSGGSSYNEQFF.

As DNA, the CDR3 is TGTGCCTGGAGTGTAAGGGAGGGGACTGAAGCTTTCTTT. It specifies CAWSVREGTEAFF. The chain has TRBV30 and TRBJ1-1; perhaps TRBD1 as D (5 bases). There are 13 residues in the CDR3. Germline CDR1 GTSNPN, CDR2 SVGIG (reference sequence). The ends were cut back, 0 bases at V and 5 bases at J, with 10 bases in the middle.

As DNA, the CDR3 is TGTGCCAGCAGCCAAGGTAACCAGGGGTCCTACGAGCAGTACTTC. Amino acid sequence: CASSQGNQGSYEQYF. This chain links TRBV4-2 with TRBJ2-7; tentative D call: TRBD1 (6 bases). The CDR3 extends over 15 amino acids. V was pared by 1 base and J by 1 base, with 11 bases between. The germline gives CDR1 LGHNA, CDR2 YNFKEQ.

The chain recombines TRBV11-2 with TRBJ2-3; D is perhaps TRBD2 (6 bases). The CDR3 totals 17 residues. The V gene lost 3 bases and the J gene lost 4 bases, with 20 bases spanning the gap. Germline V CDR1 and CDR2: SGHAT, FQNNGV. The CDR3 here is CASSLDYHPTLPDTQYF. In DNA, the CDR3 is TGTGCCAGCAGCTTGGACTACCACCCTACCCTCCCAGATACGCAGTATTTT.

The chain carries TRBV3-1 (or the pseudogene TRBV3-2) and TRBJ1-4, with D perhaps matching TRBD1 (6 bases). The germline V gene has CDR1 LGHDT and CDR2 YNNKEL (reference sequence). This CDR3 contains 14 residues. V lost 1 base to trimming and J lost 8 bases, with 11 bases between them. Here the CDR3 DNA reads TGTGCCAGCAGCCAAGCGGGGGCGTGGGAAAAACTGTTTTTT. This gives the protein CASSQAGAWEKLFF.

This sequence joins TRBV3-1 (or the pseudogene TRBV3-2) and TRBJ2-2; a weak D match, TRBD1 (6 bases). Germline V gene lookup returns CDR1 LGHDT and CDR2 YNNKEL (reference sequence). This CDR3 comprises 16 residues. V shed 5 bases and J shed 0 bases, with 13 bases lying between them. CDR3 DNA sequence: TGTGCCAGCAGCTATTTGACAGGCGCGAACACCGGGGAGCTGTTTTTT. Its translation: CASSYLTGANTGELFF.

This sequence joins TRBV24-1 and TRBJ2-2; D not resolved. The CDR3 length is 14 residues. Germline CDR1 reads KGHDR; CDR2 reads SFDVKD. V lost 3 bases, J lost 4 bases, and 8 bases lay in between. The CDR3 region is CATSDPMGTGELFF. The DNA of the CDR3 is TGTGCCACCAGTGATCCGATGGGCACCGGGGAGCTGTTTTTT.

The genes are TRBV20-1 and TRBJ1-4; D not resolved. CDR1 DFQATT and CDR2 SNEGSKA come from the germline V gene (reference sequence). This CDR3 is built from 15 residues. V lost 3 bases and J 3 bases, leaving 14 bases between the germline ends. The CDR3 sequence is CSASEPTGANEKLFF. The CDR3 nucleotides are TGCAGTGCTAGTGAACCGACCGGGGCTAATGAAAAACTGTTTTTT.

The V and J genes are TRBV6-2 or TRBV6-3 and TRBJ1-1; no reliable D call. V lost 1 base and J 3 bases, leaving 0 bases between the germline ends. Germline V gene lookup returns CDR1 MNHEY and CDR2 SVGEGT. The CDR3 totals 11 residues. The CDR3 loop reads CASSYYTEAFF. In DNA form, the CDR3 reads TGTGCCAGCAGTTACTACACTGAAGCTTTCTTT.

This clone showed up just a few times. The chain couples TRBV28 to TRBJ2-7, with a weak D call TRBD1 (6 bases). The CDR3 is 15 residues long. The germline gives CDR1 MDHEN, CDR2 SYDVKM. V gave up 1 base and J gave up 2 bases, with 12 bases separating them. CDR3 region: CASSLSGDYTYEQYF. CDR3 nucleotide sequence: TGTGCCAGCAGTTTATCAGGGGATTACACCTACGAGCAGTACTTC.

The chain employs TRBV27 and TRBJ2-7; D perhaps matches TRBD2 (6 bases). Trimming took off 4 bases at V and 6 bases at J, with 16 bases between the two ends. This CDR3 region has 14 residues. Per germline, CDR1 MNHEY and CDR2 SMNVEV (reference sequence). CDR3 coding DNA: TGTGCCAGCAGTTACTCACCGGGGACTGCCGAGCAGTACTTC. Translating it yields CASSYSPGTAEQYF.

The gene calls are TRBV7-9 and TRBJ2-1; TRBD2 aligns across 8 bases. Losses at the gene ends were 2 bases for V and 10 bases for J; bases not matched to a gene: 13. This CDR3 is built from 16 residues. Germline CDR1 SEHNR, CDR2 FQNEAQ (reference sequence). DNA for the CDR3: TGTGCCAGCAGCTTAACAGCGGGAGAGGTTCTAAGGGAGCAGTTCTTC. Encoded protein: CASSLTAGEVLREQFF.

Regarding this clone: Within the sample, other DNA sequences also encode this same CDR3. The chain uses TRBV6-5 and TRBJ1-1; TRBD1 is a possible D gene (6 bases). V was cut by 3 bases and J by 5 bases, with 13 bases left in between. CDR1 MNHEY and CDR2 SVGAGI come from the germline V gene. This CDR3 spans 14 amino acids. CDR3 DNA: TGTGCCAGCAGTTATTCGGGGAGGGGGACTGAAGCTTTCTTT. Translated, it gives CASSYSGRGTEAFF.

DNA for the CDR3: TGTGCCAGTAGAGGACAGGCCTCGTTCTATGGCTACACCTTC. Translation gives CASRGQASFYGYTF. The chain has TRBV19 and TRBJ1-2; 7 nucleotides agree with TRBD1. The CDR3 is 14 residues long. With V trimmed by 6 bases and J by 4 bases, 8 bases remained unmatched. Per germline, CDR1 LNHDA and CDR2 SQIVND (reference sequence). The full variable domain, completed using reference TRBV19 and TRBJ1-2, is DGGITQSPKYLFRKEGQNVTLSCEQNLNHDAMYWYRQDPGQGLRLIYYSQIVNDFQKGDIAEGYSVSREKKESFPLTVTSAQKNPTAFYLCASRGQASFYGYTFGSGTRLTVV.

The chain carries TRBV7-8 and TRBJ1-2; D not certain. CDR3 length: 14 amino acids. CDR1 SGHVS and CDR2 FQNEAQ come from the germline V gene. Trimming stripped 1 base from V and 7 bases from J, with 13 bases between. The CDR3 DNA sequence: TGTGCCAGCAGCTTAGAGCTAGGCGAGGTTGGCTACACCTTC. This encodes CASSLELGEVGYTF.

The V gene is TRBV2, the J gene TRBJ1-3, with 8 nucleotides matching TRBD1. Germline-derived CDR1 and CDR2 are SNHLY and FYNNEI. The CDR3 is 14 amino acids. With 8 bases clipped from V and 0 bases from J, the junction kept 3 bases outside the gene matches. Here the CDR3 reads CASQDRASGNTIYF. Here the CDR3 DNA reads TGTGCCAGCCAGGACAGGGCCTCTGGAAACACCATATATTTT. Combining the CDR3 with reference TRBV2 and TRBJ1-3 gives the whole variable domain EPEVTQTPSHQVTQMGQEVILRCVPISNHLYFYWYRQILGQKVEFLVSFYNNEISEKSEIFDDQFSVERPDGSNFTLKIRSTKLEDSAMYFCASQDRASGNTIYFGEGSWLTVV.

The chain couples TRBV6-2 or TRBV6-3 to TRBJ1-1, with D tentatively TRBD1 (6 bases). This CDR3 contains 14 residues. From germline, CDR1 is MNHEY and CDR2 SVGEGT. V lost 1 base to trimming and J lost 14 bases, with 20 bases between them. The CDR3 sequence: CASSYFRDTKKGFF. The DNA of the CDR3 is TGTGCCAGCAGTTACTTCAGGGACACTAAGAAAGGGTTCTTT.

This clone was seen only once. The genes are TRBV28 and TRBJ1-5, with D possibly being TRBD1 (6 bases). The germline gives CDR1 MDHEN, CDR2 SYDVKM. Deletions cut 4 bases from V and 6 bases from J, with 13 bases between. This CDR3 is built from 14 residues. The CDR3 is CASSSHRDGQPQHF. CDR3 bases: TGTGCCAGCAGTTCTCACAGGGACGGTCAGCCCCAGCATTTT.